The 32 T cell receptor beta chains reported below all come from one sample, sequenced in a study of cytomegalovirus exposure and HLA in healthy donors (dated by TCRdb to 2015 to 2018). The method was the immunoSEQ multiplex PCR assay. In its TCRdb copy, this immuneACCESS table keeps in-frame sequences only and misses some clones. Where compared with another copy, unresolved V genes explain less than half of these, and the others have no known cause. This sample lists about 110,000 clones; about 85% were detected once. The leading ten clones occupy 3% to 3.5% of the sample. The sequenced sample was PBMCs. The source is a woman under 30 in good health and CMV-seronegative.

Notes on this clone: Germline and junction disagree at one end, which may indicate a read error. The genes are TRBV13 and TRBJ2-1; no clear D. This CDR3 region has 13 residues. Germline V lookup: CDR1 PRHDT, CDR2 FYEKMQ (reference sequence). In DNA, the CDR3 is TGTGCCAGCGGCTTCCCGGCCTACAATGAGCAGTTCTTC. Its translation: CASGFPAYNEQFF. Full variable domain (remainder filled in from reference TRBV13 and TRBJ2-1): AAGVIQSPRHLIKEKRETATLKCYPIPRHDTVYWYQQGPGQDPQFLISFYEKMQSDKGSIPDRFSAQQFSDYHSELNMSSLELGDSALYFCASGFPAYNEQFFGPGTRLTVL.

The chain recombines TRBV10-2 with TRBJ2-3; D call uncertain. The germline gives CDR1 WSHSY, CDR2 SAAADI. The CDR3 extends over 15 amino acids. V dropped 2 bases and J dropped 5 bases, with 14 bases sitting between them. The CDR3: CASSEAHGNKDTQYF. In DNA, the CDR3 is TGCGCCAGCAGTGAGGCACATGGCAACAAAGATACGCAGTATTTT.

The genes are TRBV7-9 and TRBJ2-7, with D perhaps TRBD2 (6 bases). Per the germline V gene, CDR1 is SEHNR and CDR2 is FQNEAQ (reference sequence). CDR3 length: 14 residues. V was shortened by 1 base and J by 3 bases, with 10 bases between the two germline ends. The CDR3 bases are TGTGCCAGCAGCTTAGGAGGAGCGGGCTACGAGCAGTACTTC. Protein sequence: CASSLGGAGYEQYF.

This clone was detected a few times. This chain connects TRBV2 to TRBJ1-6; D is undetermined. The CDR3 extends over 13 amino acids. V shed 8 bases and J shed 6 bases, with 11 bases lying between them. The V gene's germline CDR1 is SNHLY and CDR2 FYNNEI. The CDR3 is CASHGGPNSPLHF. DNA for the CDR3: TGTGCCAGCCACGGTGGGCCTAATTCACCCCTCCACTTT.

The chain carries TRBV7-9 and TRBJ2-1, with 9 bases identical to TRBD2. The V and J ends lost 0 bases and 5 bases, in that order; junction bases with no gene match: 5. From germline, CDR1 is SEHNR and CDR2 FQNEAQ (reference sequence). The CDR3 consists of 16 residues. CDR3 nucleotides: TGTGCCAGCAGCTTAGCGAGCGGGGGGTCCAACAATGAGCAGTTCTTC. This codes for CASSLASGGSNNEQFF.

In nucleotides, the CDR3 is TGTGCCAGCAGTCCCGAACACCTCTCGCGGCGACCCTACGAGCAGTACTTC. Translation: CASSPEHLSRRPYEQYF. This chain connects TRBV27 to TRBJ2-7; no clear D. V lost 5 bases to trimming and J lost 2 bases, with 22 bases between them. CDR1 MNHEY and CDR2 SMNVEV come from the germline V gene (reference sequence). This CDR3 contains 17 residues.

Here the CDR3 reads CASSFWQNYGYTF. DNA of the CDR3: TGCGCCAGCAGCTTCTGGCAGAACTATGGCTACACCTTC. The chain is built from TRBV5-1 and TRBJ1-2, with unresolved D. V lost 2 bases and J lost 2, with 7 bases in between. Looked up from germline, CDR1 is SGHRS and CDR2 is YFSETQ. This CDR3 contains 13 residues. Full variable domain (remainder filled in from reference TRBV5-1 and TRBJ1-2): KAGVTQTPRYLIKTRGQQVTLSCSPISGHRSVSWYQQTPGQGLQFLFEYFSETQRNKGNFPGRFSGRQFSNSRSEMNVSTLELGDSALYLCASSFWQNYGYTFGSGTRLTVV.

This sequence joins TRBV13 and TRBJ2-1, with a tentative D call TRBD2 (6 bases). There are 15 residues in the CDR3. Germline V gene sequence: CDR1 PRHDT, CDR2 FYEKMQ (reference sequence). The V end lost 0 bases, the J end lost 9 bases, and 15 bases lay between the germline ends. Here the CDR3 DNA reads TGTGCCAGCAGCTTAGGGGGGGGAGGTACAACTGAGCAGTTCTTC. It translates to CASSLGGGGTTEQFF.

This clone has a handful of counts. The DNA for the CDR3 is TGTGCCAGCAGCTCGACAGGGTCCTATTCACCCCTCCACTTT. This encodes CASSSTGSYSPLHF. The chain links TRBV7-8 to TRBJ1-6, with 7 positions matching TRBD1. The germline V gene encodes CDR1 SGHVS and CDR2 FQNEAQ. The CDR3 sequence is 14 residues long. With 4 bases clipped from V and 8 bases from J, the junction kept 5 bases outside the gene matches.

This chain connects TRBV15 to TRBJ2-5; D perhaps matches TRBD1 (6 bases). The CDR3 totals 15 residues. Trimming took 4 bases from V and 4 from J, leaving 16 bases between them. The germline V gene encodes CDR1 LNHNV and CDR2 YYDKDF (reference sequence). The CDR3: CATSTGNTGRETQYF. The CDR3 DNA sequence: TGTGCCACCAGCACGGGGAATACAGGGAGAGAGACCCAGTACTTC.

V usage is TRBV9 and J usage is TRBJ1-5, with 7 bases lining up with TRBD1. The CDR3 spans 15 residues. From germline, CDR1 is SGDLS and CDR2 YYNGEE. V trimming: 0 bases; J trimming: 4 bases; junction bases outside the gene matches: 4. The CDR3 nucleotides are TGTGCCAGCAGCGTAGAGGGGACAGAAAATCAGCCCCAGCATTTT. Translation gives CASSVEGTENQPQHF.

V and J are TRBV6-5 and TRBJ2-1, with D tentatively TRBD1 (6 bases). V dropped 4 bases and J dropped 14 bases, with 21 bases sitting between them. The V gene's germline CDR1 is MNHEY and CDR2 SVGAGI. This CDR3 has 14 residues. CDR3 DNA sequence: TGTGCCAGCAGTTTCCTTACTCATGGGGGCTGGAAGTTCTTC. This encodes CASSFLTHGGWKFF.

The CDR3 coding sequence is TGCACCAGCAGCCAAGTGGGCAGGGGGGACGAGCAGTACTTC. Its translation: CTSSQVGRGDEQYF. The chain carries TRBV1 and TRBJ2-7; TRBD1, the table's D call, was not compared with the DNA. TRBV1 is a listed pseudogene. CDR3 size: 14 residues.

J is TRBJ2-2 and V is TRBV7-9; D may be TRBD2 (6 bases). The CDR3 is made up of 14 amino acids. Trimming stripped 5 bases from V and 5 bases from J, with 12 bases between. CDR1 is SEHNR and CDR2 is FQNEAQ in the germline V gene (reference sequence). This chain's CDR3 is CASSQGLRTGELFF. The CDR3 nucleotides read TGTGCCAGCAGCCAGGGACTGCGGACCGGGGAGCTGTTTTTT.

The chain recombines TRBV27 with TRBJ2-2; 7 bases map to TRBD1. CDR1 is MNHEY and CDR2 is SMNVEV in the germline V gene (reference sequence). Trimming at V came to 6 bases and at J to 1 base, leaving 2 bases not matched to a gene. This CDR3 spans 14 amino acids. In DNA form, the CDR3 reads TGTGCCAGCAGCTACAGGGGGAACACCGGGGAGCTGTTTTTT. It is translated as CASSYRGNTGELFF.

The chain couples TRBV6-1 to TRBJ1-6; D remains ambiguous. Germline V gene sequence: CDR1 MNHNS, CDR2 SASEGT. The V gene lost 0 bases and the J gene lost 0 bases, with 15 bases spanning the gap. The CDR3 consists of 19 residues. CDR3: CASSEATHSTFSYNSPLHF. The CDR3 coding sequence is TGTGCCAGCAGTGAAGCGACCCACAGCACCTTCTCCTATAATTCACCCCTCCACTTT.

This chain links TRBV7-6 with TRBJ1-6; 7 bases line up with TRBD1. This CDR3 is built from 15 residues. Unmatched junction bases numbered 5, after V lost 1 base and J lost 8 bases. Per germline, CDR1 SGHVS and CDR2 FNYEAQ. The CDR3 DNA reads TGTGCCAGCAGCTTAGGGACAGGCCCCCATTCACCCCTCCACTTT. Protein: CASSLGTGPHSPLHF.

The J gene is TRBJ2-7, the V gene TRBV29-1; 10 bases align to TRBD1. In germline, CDR1 is SQVTM, CDR2 ANQGSEA. The CDR3 totals 15 residues. V shed 4 bases and J 5 bases; nucleotides not matched to a gene: 11. CDR3 loop: CSVGREDRGIHEQYF. CDR3 nucleotide sequence: TGCAGCGTTGGGAGGGAGGACAGGGGGATCCACGAGCAGTACTTC.

This chain connects TRBV5-1 to TRBJ1-2, with a possible D match to TRBD1 (5 bases). The CDR3 consists of 15 residues. Trimming removed 3 bases from V and 8 bases from J, with 20 bases in between. Germline-derived CDR1 and CDR2 are SGHRS and YFSETQ. CDR3 coding DNA: TGCGCCAGCAGCTCTGACGGGGACTACCTCTTGGGCTACACCTTC. It yields the protein CASSSDGDYLLGYTF.

The chain carries TRBV4-1 and TRBJ2-7; TRBD1 might be the D (5 bases). V shed 4 bases and J shed 2 bases, with 12 bases lying between them. This CDR3 region has 14 residues. CDR1 MGHRA and CDR2 YSYEKL come from the germline V gene. The CDR3 region is CASSPVTGTYEQYF. CDR3 nucleotide sequence: TGCGCCAGCAGCCCAGTCACAGGTACCTACGAGCAGTACTTC.

The chain couples TRBV6-5 to TRBJ1-1, with 8 positions matching TRBD1. V shed 4 bases, J shed 5 bases, and the junction held 6 bases outside the gene matches. Germline V CDR1 and CDR2: MNHEY, SVGAGI. This CDR3 is built from 14 residues. CDR3 in amino acids: CASSSGGGRTEAFF. In nucleotides, the CDR3 is TGTGCCAGCAGTTCAGGGGGCGGGAGAACTGAAGCTTTCTTT.

The rearrangement uses TRBV27 and TRBJ2-7; D is possibly TRBD1 (6 bases). CDR3 length equals 14 residues. Between the trimmed V and J ends, which lost 5 bases and 6 bases, there was a span of 17 bases. Germline loops: CDR1 MNHEY, CDR2 SMNVEV (reference sequence). The CDR3 coding sequence is TGTGCCAGCAGTCCGGGACACCTTGTTGGCGAGCAGTACTTC. Protein: CASSPGHLVGEQYF.

The rearrangement joins TRBV21-1 to TRBJ1-3. TRBV21-1 is deemed a pseudogene. The length of the CDR3 is 17 residues. The CDR3 region is CASSNSGGAYSGNTIYF. CDR3 DNA: TGTGCCAGCAGCAATTCGGGGGGGGCCTACTCTGGAAACACCATATATTTT.

This sequence joins TRBV7-8 and TRBJ2-6; D call uncertain. The CDR3 length is 14 residues. The V end was cut by 5 bases, the J end by 4 bases, with 9 bases between. CDR1 and CDR2 from the germline V gene are SGHVS and FQNEAQ. The CDR3 DNA reads as TGTGCCAGCAGCATAAAGACAGGGGCCAACGTCCTGACTTTC. Translation gives CASSIKTGANVLTF. Full variable domain (rest looked up from reference TRBV7-8 and TRBJ2-6): GAGVSQSPRYKVAKRGQDVALRCDPISGHVSLFWYQQALGQGPEFLTYFQNEAQLDKSGLPSDRFFAERPEGSVSTLKIQRTQQEDSAVYLCASSIKTGANVLTFGAGSRLTVL.

Details on this clone: In the same sample, other DNA sequences code for this CDR3. The chain combines TRBV25-1 with TRBJ1-1; 7 bases are shared with TRBD1. The junction had 3 bases not matched to a gene; V was cut back by 4 bases and J by 4 bases. Germline V gene lookup returns CDR1 MGHDK and CDR2 SYGVNS. This CDR3 contains 13 residues. The CDR3 is CASSGQGSTEAFF. The CDR3 region has the DNA TGTGCCAGCAGTGGACAGGGCAGCACTGAAGCTTTCTTT.

The chain carries TRBV2 and TRBJ1-1; D gene uncertain. Trimming cost V 7 bases and J 1 base, with 10 bases left between them. Germline CDR1 SNHLY, CDR2 FYNNEI. CDR3 size: 13 residues. The CDR3 spells CASTRGGNTEAFF. Written as DNA, the CDR3 is TGTGCCAGCACCCGAGGAGGGAACACTGAAGCTTTCTTT.

This clone occurred once. The rearrangement links TRBV7-6 to TRBJ2-7; perhaps TRBD2 as D (5 bases). V lost 5 bases to trimming and J lost 2 bases, with 16 bases between them. Germline-derived CDR1 and CDR2 are SGHVS and FNYEAQ. The CDR3 has 15 amino acids. CDR3 sequence (DNA): TGTGCCAGCAGCGTTACTTCGGACTTCCCCTACGAGCAGTACTTC. This codes for CASSVTSDFPYEQYF.

V usage is TRBV15 and J usage is TRBJ1-2, with TRBD1 identical over 8 bases. This CDR3 is 16 amino acids long. Germline CDR1 is LNHNV and CDR2 is YYDKDF (reference sequence). J lost 1 base, V lost 1 base, and 5 bases had no gene match. The CDR3 reads CATSRGGTGVNYGYTF. CDR3 nucleotide sequence: TGTGCCACCAGCAGAGGTGGGACAGGCGTTAACTATGGCTACACCTTC.

A few counts support this clone. V usage is TRBV4-1 and J usage is TRBJ1-6; D is possibly TRBD1 (5 bases). Per the germline V gene, CDR1 is MGHRA and CDR2 is YSYEKL. V shed 2 bases and J shed 8 bases, with 10 bases lying between them. This CDR3 has 14 residues. The CDR3 sequence is CASSQMGGDSPLHF. The CDR3 DNA reads as TGCGCCAGCAGCCAAATGGGGGGTGATTCACCCCTCCACTTT.

The rearrangement joins TRBV4-1 to TRBJ2-7, with 7 bases that match TRBD1. V trimming: 5 bases; J trimming: 1 base; junction bases outside the gene matches: 17. This CDR3 region has 18 residues. Germline assignment: CDR1 MGHRA and CDR2 YSYEKL. The CDR3 DNA is TGCGCCAGCAGCTTACGCCTCCTAAAACAGGGGATGTCCTACGAGCAGTACTTC. Translation: CASSLRLLKQGMSYEQYF.

As to this clone: An end of the junction does not agree with germline; a read error may underlie this. The chain uses TRBV6-5 and TRBJ1-1; TRBD1 matches at 9 bases. The CDR3 runs to 15 residues. Germline assignment: CDR1 MNHEY and CDR2 SVGAGI. The CDR3 here is CASSNSPGQGDEAFF. The DNA for the CDR3 is TGTGCCAGCAGTAACTCCCCGGGACAGGGCGATGAAGCTTTCTTT.

V usage is TRBV5-1 and J usage is TRBJ2-7, with D possibly being TRBD2 (5 bases). CDR3 length equals 18 residues. V gave up 4 bases and J gave up 1 base, with 24 bases separating them. Germline CDR1 SGHRS, CDR2 YFSETQ. The CDR3 nucleotides read TGCGCCAGCAGCCCGACCCCCCGACGAGGGCACTATTCCTACGAGCAGTACTTC. Amino acids: CASSPTPRRGHYSYEQYF. Variable domain in full (rest from reference TRBV5-1 and TRBJ2-7): KAGVTQTPRYLIKTRGQQVTLSCSPISGHRSVSWYQQTPGQGLQFLFEYFSETQRNKGNFPGRFSGRQFSNSRSEMNVSTLELGDSALYLCASSPTPRRGHYSYEQYFGPGTRLTVT.